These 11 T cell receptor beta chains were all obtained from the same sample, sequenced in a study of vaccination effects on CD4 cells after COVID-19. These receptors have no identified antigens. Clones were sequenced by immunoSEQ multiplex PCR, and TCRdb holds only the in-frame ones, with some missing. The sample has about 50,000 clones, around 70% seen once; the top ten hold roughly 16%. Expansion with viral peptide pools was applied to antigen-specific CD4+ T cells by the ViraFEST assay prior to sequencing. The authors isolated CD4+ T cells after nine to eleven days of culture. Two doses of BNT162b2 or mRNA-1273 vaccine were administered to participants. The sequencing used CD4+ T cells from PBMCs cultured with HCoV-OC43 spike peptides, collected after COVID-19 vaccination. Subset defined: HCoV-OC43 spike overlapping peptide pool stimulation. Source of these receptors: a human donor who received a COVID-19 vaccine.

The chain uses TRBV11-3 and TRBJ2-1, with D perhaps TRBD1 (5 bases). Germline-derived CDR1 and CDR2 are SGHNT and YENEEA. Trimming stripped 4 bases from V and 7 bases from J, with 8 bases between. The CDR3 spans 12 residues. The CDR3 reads CASSSRENEQFF. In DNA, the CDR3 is TGTGCCAGCAGCTCCAGGGAAAATGAGCAGTTCTTC.

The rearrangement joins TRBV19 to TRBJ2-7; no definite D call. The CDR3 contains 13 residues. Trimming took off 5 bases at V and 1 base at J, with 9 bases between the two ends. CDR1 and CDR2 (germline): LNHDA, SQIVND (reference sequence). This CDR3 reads CASSFSVSYEQYF. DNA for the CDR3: TGTGCCAGTAGTTTTTCGGTATCCTACGAGCAGTACTTC.

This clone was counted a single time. The CDR3 spells CASSRRLAGGREQYF. The CDR3 nucleotides are TGTGCCAGCAGCCGGCGCCTAGCGGGAGGGCGGGAGCAGTACTTC. V gene TRBV5-4 combines with J gene TRBJ2-7, with 12 positions matching TRBD2. CDR1 and CDR2 from the germline V gene are SGHNT and YYREEE (reference sequence). The CDR3 runs 15 residues. The V and J ends lost 4 bases and 7 bases, in that order; junction bases with no gene match: 9.

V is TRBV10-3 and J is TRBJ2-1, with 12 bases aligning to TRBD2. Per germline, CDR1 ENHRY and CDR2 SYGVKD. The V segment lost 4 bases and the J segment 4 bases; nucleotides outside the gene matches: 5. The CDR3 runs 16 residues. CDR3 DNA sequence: TGTGCCATCAGTGGCCGGACTAGCGGGGCTTACAATGAGCAGTTCTTC. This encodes CAISGRTSGAYNEQFF.

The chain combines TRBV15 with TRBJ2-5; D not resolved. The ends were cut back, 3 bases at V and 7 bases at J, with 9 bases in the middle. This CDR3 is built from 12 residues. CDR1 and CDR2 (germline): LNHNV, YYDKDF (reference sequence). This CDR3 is CATSSSSGTQYF. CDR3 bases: TGTGCCACCAGCAGCTCCTCGGGGACCCAGTACTTC.

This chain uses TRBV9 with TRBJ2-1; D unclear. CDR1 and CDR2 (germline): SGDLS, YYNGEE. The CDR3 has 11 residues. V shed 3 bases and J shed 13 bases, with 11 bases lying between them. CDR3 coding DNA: TGTGCCAGCAGCGCAACCAGGAGACAGTTCTTC. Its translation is CASSATRRQFF.

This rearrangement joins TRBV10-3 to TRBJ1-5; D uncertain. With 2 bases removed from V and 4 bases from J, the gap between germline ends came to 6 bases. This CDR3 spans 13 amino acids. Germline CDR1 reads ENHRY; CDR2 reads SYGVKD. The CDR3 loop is CAISEQANQPQHF. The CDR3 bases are TGTGCCATCAGTGAGCAGGCTAATCAGCCCCAGCATTTT.

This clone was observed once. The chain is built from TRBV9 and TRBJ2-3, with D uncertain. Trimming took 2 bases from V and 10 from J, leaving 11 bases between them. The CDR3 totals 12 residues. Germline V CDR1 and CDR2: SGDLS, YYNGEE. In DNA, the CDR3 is TGTGCCAGCAGCGTTTTCCTCGGTCCGCAGTATTTT. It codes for CASSVFLGPQYF.

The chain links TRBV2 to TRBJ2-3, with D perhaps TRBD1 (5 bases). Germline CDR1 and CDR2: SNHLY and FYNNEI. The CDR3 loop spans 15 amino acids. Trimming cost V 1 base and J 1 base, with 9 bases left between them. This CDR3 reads CASSEVFRGTDTQYF. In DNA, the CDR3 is TGTGCCAGCAGTGAAGTCTTCAGGGGCACAGATACGCAGTATTTT.

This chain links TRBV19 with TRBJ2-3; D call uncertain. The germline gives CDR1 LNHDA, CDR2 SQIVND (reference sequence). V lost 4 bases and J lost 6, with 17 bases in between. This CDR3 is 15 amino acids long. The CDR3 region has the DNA TGTGCCAGTAGTACCTTTCTATGGTTGGGGGATACGCAGTATTTT. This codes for CASSTFLWLGDTQYF.

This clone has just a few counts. DNA of the CDR3: TGTGCCAGCAGTGAATCGGGAGGACAGGGCTGGAACACTGAAGCTTTCTTT. Protein product: CASSESGGQGWNTEAFF. The genes are TRBV2 and TRBJ1-1, with TRBD1 matching over 8 bases. The CDR3 runs to 17 residues. V lost 2 bases to trimming and J lost 1 base; unmatched junction nucleotides: 9. The germline V gene encodes CDR1 SNHLY and CDR2 FYNNEI.